What follows describes a single T cell receptor (beta chain). Its antigen is not known. Repertoires were generated with immunoSEQ multiplex PCR, while TCRdb's copy carries only in-frame clones and drops some. Of over a million clones in the sample, about 84% were seen once. These data originate in a study of shared clonotypes between healthy human individuals. V lost 0 bases, J lost 11 bases, and 17 bases lay in between. This CDR3 is built from 14 residues. Germline V gives CDR1 SGHRS, CDR2 YFSETQ. Study outcomes and limitations: Rarefaction gave evidence that sorted-subset sequencing remained incomplete despite large depth. Shared clonotypes: about 4.6% naive CD4, about 4% naive CD8, around 2.4% memory CD4, more than 0.3% memory CD8.

The chain recombines TRBV5-1 with TRBJ1-1, with TRBD1 as a possible D gene (6 bases). Sequenced material: memory CD4+ T cells from PBMCs. The subset: CD45RA-negative fraction. The receptor was isolated from a man between 18 and 35 years old in good health. Some clones in this sample may be carry-over from other donors' samples. The CDR3 nucleotides read TGCGCCAGCAGCTTGGGTGCGGGGGGCGAGTTGGCTTTCTTT. This codes for CASSLGAGGELAFF. Supplemented by reference TRBV5-1 and TRBJ1-1, the full variable domain reads KAGVTQTPRYLIKTRGQQVTLSCSPISGHRSVSWYQQTPGQGLQFLFEYFSETQRNKGNFPGRFSGRQFSNSRSEMNVSTLELGDSALYLCASSLGAGGELAFFGQGTRLTVV.